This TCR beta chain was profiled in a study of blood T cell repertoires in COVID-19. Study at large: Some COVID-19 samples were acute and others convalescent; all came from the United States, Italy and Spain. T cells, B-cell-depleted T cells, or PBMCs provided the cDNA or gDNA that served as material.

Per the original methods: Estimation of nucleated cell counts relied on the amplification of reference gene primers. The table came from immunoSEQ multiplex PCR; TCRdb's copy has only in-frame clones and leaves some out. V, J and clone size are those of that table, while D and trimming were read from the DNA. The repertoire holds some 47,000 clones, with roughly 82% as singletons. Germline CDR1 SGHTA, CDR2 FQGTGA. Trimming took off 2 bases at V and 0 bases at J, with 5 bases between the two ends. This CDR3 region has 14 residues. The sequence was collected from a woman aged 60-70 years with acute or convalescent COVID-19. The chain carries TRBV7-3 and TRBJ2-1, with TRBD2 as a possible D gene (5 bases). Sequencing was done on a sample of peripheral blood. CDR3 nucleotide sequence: TGTGCCAGCAGCTTAGGGAGCTCCTACAATGAGCAGTTCTTC. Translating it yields CASSLGSSYNEQFF.